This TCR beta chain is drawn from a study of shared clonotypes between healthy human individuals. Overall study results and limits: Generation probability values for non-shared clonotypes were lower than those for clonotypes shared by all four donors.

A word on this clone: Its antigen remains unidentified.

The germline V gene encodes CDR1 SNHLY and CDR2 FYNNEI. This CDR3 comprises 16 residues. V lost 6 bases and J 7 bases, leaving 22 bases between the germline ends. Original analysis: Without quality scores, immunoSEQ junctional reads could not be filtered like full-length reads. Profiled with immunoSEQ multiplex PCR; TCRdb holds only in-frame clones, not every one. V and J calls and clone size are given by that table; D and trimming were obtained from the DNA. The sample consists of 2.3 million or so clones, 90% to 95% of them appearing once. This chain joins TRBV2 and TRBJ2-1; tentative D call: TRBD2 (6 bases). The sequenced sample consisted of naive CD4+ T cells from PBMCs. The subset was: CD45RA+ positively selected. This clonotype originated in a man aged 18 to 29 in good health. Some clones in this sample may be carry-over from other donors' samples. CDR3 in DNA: TGTGCCAGCAGGCGGGGAGGCTTACCTTCGGGTAATGAGCAGTTCTTC. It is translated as CASRRGGLPSGNEQFF.